Below, 9 T cell receptor beta chains from the same sample are listed, as sequenced in a study of identical twins. TCRdb processed the 5' RACE reads anew with MiXCR; each CDR3 protein has one entry. This table has hundreds of thousands of distinct CDR3 sequences, about 12% appearing once. The sample was also reused in another study, on yellow fever vaccine responses in identical twins.

Sequencing was performed on CD8+ T cells sorted from blood. These receptors were obtained from a woman aged 18-29 years in good health.

V usage is TRBV6-4 and J usage is TRBJ2-3, with a weak D call TRBD2 (7 bases). CDR3 length: 16 residues. The V gene's germline CDR1 is MRHNA and CDR2 SNTAGT. Trimming took 3 bases from V and 7 from J, leaving 20 bases between them. CDR3: CASSERGGGLSYTQYF. DNA of the CDR3: TGTGCCAGCAGTGAGAGAGGGGGGGGACTAAGCTATACGCAGTATTTT.

The V and J genes are TRBV4-1 and TRBJ2-7; 8 bases are a match to TRBD1. CDR3 length: 16 residues. V lost 1 base and J lost 2; bases outside the gene matches: 7. Germline loops: CDR1 MGHRA, CDR2 YSYEKL. CDR3 residues: CASSQASQGAAYEQYF. CDR3 in DNA: TGCGCCAGCAGCCAAGCGTCGCAGGGGGCAGCCTACGAGCAGTACTTC.

This chain links TRBV27 with TRBJ1-2; D gene uncertain. The CDR3 consists of 13 residues. The V end lost 0 bases, the J end lost 8 bases, and 10 bases lay between the germline ends. CDR1 MNHEY and CDR2 SMNVEV come from the germline V gene (reference sequence). The CDR3 coding sequence is TGTGCCAGCAGTTTATCTGTGAAGGGAGGCTACACCTTC. Protein: CASSLSVKGGYTF.

There are a few counts of this clonotype. V and J are TRBV28 and TRBJ2-5; no reliable D call. Germline CDR1 reads MDHEN; CDR2 reads SYDVKM. The CDR3 totals 13 residues. Between the trimmed V and J ends, which lost 4 bases and 4 bases, there was a span of 10 bases. CDR3 nucleotides: TGTGCCAGCAGTTGGTTGGACCGAGAGACCCAGTACTTC. Its protein is CASSWLDRETQYF.

The chain is built from TRBV2 and TRBJ2-6, with no clear D. The CDR3 consists of 16 residues. Trimming stripped 5 bases from V and 0 bases from J, with 11 bases between. CDR1 is SNHLY, CDR2 FYNNEI, per germline. The CDR3 protein is CASSNGPDSGANVLTF. The CDR3 DNA follows: TGTGCCAGCAGTAACGGCCCGGACTCTGGGGCCAACGTCCTGACTTTC. The full variable domain, completed using reference TRBV2 and TRBJ2-6, is EPEVTQTPSHQVTQMGQEVILRCVPISNHLYFYWYRQILGQKVEFLVSFYNNEISEKSEIFDDQFSVERPDGSNFTLKIRSTKLEDSAMYFCASSNGPDSGANVLTFGAGSRLTVL.

The gene calls are TRBV28 and TRBJ1-3, with 7 bases lining up with TRBD1. This CDR3 is built from 14 residues. V gave up 6 bases and J gave up 2 bases; unmatched junction bases: 4. Germline V CDR1 and CDR2: MDHEN, SYDVKM. CDR3 coding DNA: TGTGCCAGCAGCTTTCAGGGGGCTGGAAACACCATATATTTT. This gives the protein CASSFQGAGNTIYF.

This clonotype occurred many times. CDR3 DNA: TGCGCCAGCAGCCGAGAGACAGACTATGGCTACACCTTC. As protein: CASSRETDYGYTF. This chain joins TRBV4-1 and TRBJ1-2; a weak D match, TRBD1 (5 bases). CDR1 MGHRA and CDR2 YSYEKL come from the germline V gene. CDR3 length: 13 residues. Trimming cost V 4 bases and J 3 bases, with 9 bases left between them.

The chain links TRBV20-1 to TRBJ2-7; 10 bases are shared with TRBD2. Germline values: CDR1 DFQATT, CDR2 SNEGSKA (reference sequence). The junction had 5 bases not matched to a gene; V was cut back by 3 bases and J by 3 bases. The CDR3 spans 14 residues. The CDR3 loop reads CSASFSGGDYEQYV. In nucleotides, the CDR3 is TGCAGTGCTAGTTTCAGCGGGGGGGACTACGAGCAGTACGTC.

This clonotype was seen repeatedly, ten times or more. The CDR3 DNA reads as TGTGCCAGCAGTTTAACGCGCTACGAGCAGTACTTC. Translating it yields CASSLTRYEQYF. This chain links TRBV12-3 or TRBV12-4 with TRBJ2-7, with D hard to call. Trimming removed 2 bases at V and 3 bases at J, with 5 bases between. This CDR3 spans 12 amino acids.